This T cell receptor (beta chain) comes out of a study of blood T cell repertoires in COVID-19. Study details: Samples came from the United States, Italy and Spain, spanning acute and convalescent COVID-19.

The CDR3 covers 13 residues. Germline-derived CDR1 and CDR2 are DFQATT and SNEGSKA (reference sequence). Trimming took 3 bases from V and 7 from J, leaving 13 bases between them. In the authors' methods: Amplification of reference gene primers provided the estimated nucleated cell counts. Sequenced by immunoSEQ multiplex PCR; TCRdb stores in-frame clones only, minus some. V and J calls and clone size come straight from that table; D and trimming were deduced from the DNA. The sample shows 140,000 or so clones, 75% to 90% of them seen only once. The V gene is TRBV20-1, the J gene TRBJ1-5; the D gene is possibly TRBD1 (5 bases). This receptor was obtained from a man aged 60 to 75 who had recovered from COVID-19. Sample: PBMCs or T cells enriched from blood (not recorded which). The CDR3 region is CSASSGVEQPQHF. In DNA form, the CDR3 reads TGCAGTGCTAGTTCGGGGGTTGAGCAGCCCCAGCATTTT.